The next 14 T cell receptor beta chains were all read from a single sample in a study of molecular identifiers for immune sequencing clone quantification (dated by TCRdb to 2016 to 2019). Library prep was done by PCR. Sequencing was carried out with a NextSeq 500. Clones were called with MiXCR by TCRdb after fastp trimmed the public reads at Q25, and only in-frame beta chains were retained. Every entry covers one CDR3 protein and lists the most common genes and DNA from its rows. The table for this sample lists more than 95,000 distinct CDR3 sequences; 20% to 25% of them were counted only once. The ten largest clones take up around 0.92% of the sample. Sample: naive CD8+ T cells from blood, with Jurkat cell RNA spiked in. Explained via the paper, the cell subset or site label denotes: FACS-sorted CD8+CD4-CCR7+CD45RA+ naive T cells. Source of these receptors: a human donor in good health. Some libraries in this study had Jurkat cell RNA spiked in.

In this sample, this clonotype turned up a few times. This sequence joins TRBV19 and TRBJ2-1, with 11 bases aligning to TRBD2. The trim removed 1 base at V and 8 bases at J, leaving 4 bases unmatched. The CDR3 totals 15 residues. The germline CDR1 and CDR2 sequences are LNHDA and SQIVND (reference sequence). The CDR3 loop reads CASSIGLAGGHEQFF. CDR3 in DNA: TGTGCCAGTAGTATAGGGCTAGCGGGAGGCCATGAGCAGTTCTTC.

Remarks on this clonotype: With a much larger clone just one base away, this may be a read error. The chain couples TRBV28 to TRBJ2-1; 8 nucleotides align to TRBD2. The germline gives CDR1 MDHEN, CDR2 SYDVKM. The CDR3 loop spans 14 amino acids. The CDR3 reads CASSLRTSYSEQFF. CDR3 DNA: TGTGCCAGCAGTTTACGGACTAGCTACAGTGAGCAGTTCTTC.

This clonotype has a single count. J is TRBJ2-7 and V is TRBV25-1; 7 bases match TRBD2. In germline, CDR1 is MGHDK, CDR2 SYGVNS. CDR3 size: 15 residues. With 6 bases clipped from V and 4 bases from J, the junction kept 12 bases outside the gene matches. The CDR3 nucleotides read TGTGCCAGCAGCCACACCAAGACTAGCTGGTACGAGCAGTACTTC. It encodes CASSHTKTSWYEQYF.

Comments on this clonotype: This could be a read error, since a much larger clone is one nucleotide away. The chain has TRBV7-6 and TRBJ2-3; D is uncertain. The germline V gene has CDR1 SGHVS and CDR2 FNYEAQ. Deletions cut 5 bases from V and 5 bases from J, with 8 bases between. The CDR3 covers 12 residues. CDR3 region: CASSTHVDTQYF. The CDR3 DNA is TGTGCCAGCAGCACCCATGTAGATACGCAGTATTTT.

On this clonotype: A single base separates this from a much larger clone, so it may be a read error. The chain carries TRBV29-1 and TRBJ2-7; 8 nucleotides line up with TRBD1. The length of the CDR3 is 14 residues. Germline CDR1 reads SQVTM; CDR2 reads ANQGSEA. Trimming cost V 7 bases and J 3 bases; bases outside gene matches: 11. Written as DNA, the CDR3 is TGCAGCGCCCTCGACAGGGGCGATTACTACGAGCAGTACTTC. Translated, it gives CSALDRGDYYEQYF.

This clonotype was seen repeatedly, ten times or more. This sequence joins TRBV4-1 and TRBJ2-3, with 11 bases matching TRBD2. V shed 2 bases, J shed 2 bases, and the junction held 9 bases outside the gene matches. CDR1 and CDR2 from the germline V gene are MGHRA and YSYEKL. The CDR3 loop spans 18 amino acids. The CDR3 DNA follows: TGCGCCAGCAGCCAAAGCATAGCGGGGGGGCCTGTCACAGATACGCAGTATTTT. The encoded protein is CASSQSIAGGPVTDTQYF.

Ten or more counts support this clonotype. The CDR3 bases are TGTGCCAGCAGCCCAACCCCCGGGGAGAGCCAGCTCTACGAGCAGTACTTC. Amino acids: CASSPTPGESQLYEQYF. The rearrangement uses TRBV7-2 and TRBJ2-7, with D possibly TRBD2 on 5 matching bases. The germline CDR1 and CDR2 sequences are SGHTA and FQGNSA. This CDR3 spans 17 amino acids. Trimming pared 5 bases from V and 3 bases from J, leaving 23 bases between.

This clonotype has at least ten counts. The rearrangement joins TRBV6-2 or TRBV6-3 to TRBJ2-5, with D possibly matching TRBD1 (8 bases). Germline-derived CDR1 and CDR2 are MNHEY and SVGEGT. The V gene lost 11 bases and the J gene lost 9 bases, with 22 bases spanning the gap. The CDR3 totals 13 residues. CDR3 nucleotides: TGTGCCCGCCAGACAGGGGCCCGGGGGGCCCAGTACTTC. Protein: CARQTGARGAQYF.

This clonotype was detected a few times. V and J are TRBV18 and TRBJ1-2; no firm D call. CDR1 KGHSH and CDR2 LQKENI come from the germline V gene. The CDR3 has 15 amino acids. With 6 bases removed from V and 4 bases from J, the gap between germline ends came to 18 bases. The CDR3, as DNA: TGTGCCAGCTCCCTCGGGAGTCCAAACCTCTATGGCTACACCTTC. As protein: CASSLGSPNLYGYTF.

This clonotype was recorded a few times. The chain carries TRBV4-3 and TRBJ1-5; TRBD1 is a possible D gene (5 bases). Germline-derived CDR1 and CDR2 are LGHNA and YSLEER. The CDR3 consists of 15 residues. The V and J ends lost 0 bases and 6 bases respectively, with 12 bases between them. The CDR3 DNA follows: TGCGCCAGCAGCCAAGATAGACGGGGGGGTCAGCCCCAGCATTTT. Protein product: CASSQDRRGGQPQHF.

The count of this clonotype is one. This chain's CDR3 is CATSPSGGEQYF. The CDR3 nucleotides are TGTGCCACCAGCCCATCAGGGGGCGAGCAGTACTTC. V usage is TRBV15 and J usage is TRBJ2-7; 7 positions agree with TRBD1. CDR1 is LNHNV, CDR2 YYDKDF, per germline (reference sequence). V gave up 5 bases and J gave up 6 bases; unmatched junction bases: 4. The CDR3 loop spans 12 amino acids.

This clonotype was counted at least ten times. The chain is built from TRBV5-6 and TRBJ1-5, with D possibly being TRBD1 (6 bases). Germline values: CDR1 SGHDT, CDR2 YYEEEE. V lost 4 bases, J lost 9 bases, and 11 bases lay in between. The length of the CDR3 is 12 residues. CDR3 in DNA: TGTGCCAGCAGCCGGGGGGGCTGGCCCCAGCATTTT. Translating it yields CASSRGGWPQHF. Variable domain in full (rest from reference TRBV5-6 and TRBJ1-5): DAGVTQSPTHLIKTRGQQVTLRCSPKSGHDTVSWYQQALGQGPQFIFQYYEEEERQRGNFPDRFSGHQFPNYSSELNVNALLLGDSALYLCASSRGGWPQHFGDGTRLSIL.

This clonotype was seen at least ten times. The V gene is TRBV20-1, the J gene TRBJ2-7; 9 bases map to TRBD1. This CDR3 spans 13 amino acids. V lost 0 bases to trimming and J lost 6 bases; unmatched junction nucleotides: 3. Germline values: CDR1 DFQATT, CDR2 SNEGSKA (reference sequence). This chain's CDR3 is CSARDGTGSEQYF. CDR3 nucleotides: TGCAGTGCTAGAGATGGGACAGGGTCCGAGCAGTACTTC.

This clonotype came up a few times. This chain uses TRBV27 with TRBJ1-5, with D uncertain. Germline values: CDR1 MNHEY, CDR2 SMNVEV (reference sequence). The CDR3 extends over 16 amino acids. Trimming pared 1 base from V and 2 bases from J, leaving 12 bases between. CDR3 DNA sequence: TGTGCCAGCAGTTTATACTCCCCAGGTGGCAATCAGCCCCAGCATTTT. Protein sequence: CASSLYSPGGNQPQHF.